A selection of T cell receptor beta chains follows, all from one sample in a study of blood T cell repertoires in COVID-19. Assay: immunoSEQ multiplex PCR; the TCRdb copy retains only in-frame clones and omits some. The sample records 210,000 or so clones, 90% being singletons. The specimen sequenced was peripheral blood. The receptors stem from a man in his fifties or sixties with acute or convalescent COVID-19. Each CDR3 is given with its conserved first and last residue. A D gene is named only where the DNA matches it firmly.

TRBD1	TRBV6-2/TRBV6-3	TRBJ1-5	CASSLDRDNQPQHF	TGTGCCAGCAGCCTCGACAGGGACAATCAGCCCCAGCATTTT
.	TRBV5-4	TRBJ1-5	CASSQGGGNQPQHF	TGTGCCAGCAGCCAAGGGGGGGGCAATCAGCCCCAGCATTTT
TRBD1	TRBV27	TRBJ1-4	CASSPTFRQGTNEKLFF	TGTGCCAGCAGTCCAACATTCAGACAGGGAACTAATGAAAAACTGTTTTTT
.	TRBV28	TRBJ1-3	CASGRLSGNTIYF	TGTGCCAGCGGCAGGCTCTCTGGAAACACCATATATTTT
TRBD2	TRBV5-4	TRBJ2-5	CASSLAVAGSETQYF	TGTGCCAGCAGCTTGGCGGTAGCGGGGTCGGAGACCCAGTACTTC
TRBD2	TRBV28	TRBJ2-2	CASRSGGAVTGELFF	TGTGCCAGCAGGAGCGGGGGGGCGGTCACCGGGGAGCTGTTTTTT
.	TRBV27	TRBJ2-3	CASRLLGGTDTQYF	TGTGCCAGCAGGTTATTAGGGGGCACAGATACGCAGTATTTT
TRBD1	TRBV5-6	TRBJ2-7	CASSRHRDSYEQYF	TGTGCCAGCAGCCGCCACCGGGACAGCTACGAGCAGTACTTC
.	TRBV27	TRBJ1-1	CASSFTGLNTEAFF	TGTGCCAGCAGTTTTACAGGCCTGAACACTGAAGCTTTCTTT
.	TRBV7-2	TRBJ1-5	CASSLGGPQPQHF	TGTGCCAGCAGCTTAGGCGGCCCTCAGCCCCAGCATTTT
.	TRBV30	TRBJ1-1	CAWSDNRANTEAFF	TGTGCCTGGAGCGACAACAGGGCTAACACTGAAGCTTTCTTT
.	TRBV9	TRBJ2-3	CASSVEAGATDTQYF	TGTGCCAGCAGCGTAGAGGCGGGGGCCACAGATACGCAGTATTTT
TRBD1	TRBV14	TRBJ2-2	CASSRDRNTGELFF	TGTGCCAGCAGTCGGGACAGGAACACCGGGGAGCTGTTTTTT
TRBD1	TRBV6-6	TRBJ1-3	CASRKDRGGGNTIYF	TGTGCCAGCAGGAAAGACAGGGGAGGCGGAAACACCATATATTTT
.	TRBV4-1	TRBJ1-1	CASSHRTDSFF	TGCGCCAGCAGCCATCGAACGGACAGTTTCTTT
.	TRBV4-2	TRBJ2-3	CASSQADRTGDTQYF	TGTGCCAGCAGCCAGGCTGACAGGACCGGGGATACGCAGTATTTT
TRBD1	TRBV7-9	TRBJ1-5	CASSGQGEEQPQHF	TGTGCCAGCAGTGGACAGGGGGAAGAACAGCCCCAGCATTTT
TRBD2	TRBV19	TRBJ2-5	CASKQGLAGGPSETQYF	TGTGCCAGTAAGCAGGGACTAGCGGGAGGGCCGAGTGAGACCCAGTACTTC